Included here is one T cell receptor (beta chain) sequence, with context. V trimming: 0 bases; J trimming: 15 bases; junction bases outside the gene matches: 8. The CDR3 sequence is 14 residues long. Germline V gives CDR1 LGHDT, CDR2 YNNKEL (reference sequence). The entry originates in a study of blood T cell repertoires in COVID-19. For the study at large: Samples representing acute and convalescent COVID-19 were sourced from the United States, Italy and Spain. PBMCs, B-cell-depleted T cells, or T cells were the source of the cDNA or gDNA that made up the material.

Per the authors' pipeline: Amplified reference gene primers provided the basis for estimating nucleated cell counts. The method was immunoSEQ multiplex PCR; TCRdb's version includes in-frame clones alone and lacks a portion of them. For V, J and clone size, that table is used; D and trimming come from the DNA. The table includes approximately 90,000 clones, over 70% detected once. What was sequenced was peripheral blood. V is TRBV3-1 (or the pseudogene TRBV3-2) and J is TRBJ2-1; 10 bases fit TRBD2. The sequence derives from a man aged 55 to 69 with acute or convalescent COVID-19. In DNA form, the CDR3 reads TGTGCCAGCAGCCAAGACTGGCTAGCGGGAGTTCCGTTCTTC. Amino acid sequence: CASSQDWLAGVPFF.